This T cell receptor (beta chain) was found in a study of shared clonotypes between healthy human individuals. Study-level findings and limits: Estimated richness was generally greater in naive than memory subsets.

In germline, CDR1 is MNHEY, CDR2 SVGAGI. The trim removed 4 bases at V and 3 bases at J, leaving 6 bases unmatched. The CDR3 loop spans 15 amino acids. At the deep level, the assay was run. An even split of each subset's genomic DNA across several immunoSEQ plates was performed. The table came from immunoSEQ multiplex PCR; TCRdb's copy has only in-frame clones and leaves some out. The top ten clones hold about 0.39% of a sample with approximately 2.3 million clones, about 92% of them seen once. A word on this clone: Antigen unknown.

Into CD45RA+ naive and CD45RA-negative memory subsets, the CD4+ cells were split. The chain employs TRBV6-5 and TRBJ1-2; 9 bases are shared with TRBD1. Sequenced material: naive CD4+ T cells from PBMCs. The sample's subset: CD45RA+ positively selected. The clonotype comes from a man younger than 35 in good health. Some clones in this sample may be carry-over from other donors' samples. The CDR3 DNA follows: TGTGCCAGCAGTTCCTACAGGGGGCAGGACTATGGCTACACCTTC. It specifies CASSSYRGQDYGYTF.